The rows below give T cell receptor beta chains drawn from one sample of a study of long-term antiretroviral therapy in people with HIV. Assay: immunoSEQ multiplex PCR; the TCRdb copy retains only in-frame clones and omits some. Of some 27,000 clones detected, 79% appear once; the ten largest clones hold over 8.5%. The sample was unsorted PBMCs, taken 2.1 years after starting antiretroviral therapy. These receptors all come from a man aged 25-45 years with HIV. Each CDR3 is given with its conserved first and last residue.

>TRBV2|TRBJ2-5
CASSLEETQYF
>TRBV7-2|TRBJ2-2
CASSLRLANTGELFF
>TRBV4-1|TRBJ1-2
CASSQGATDGGYTF
>TRBV30|TRBJ2-1
CASPRVGAMGEQFF
>TRBV5-6|TRBJ1-2
CASSHPGSYTF
>TRBV9|TRBJ2-3
CASSPRGGRSTDTQYF
>TRBV19|TRBJ2-7
CASSAWDRGYEQYF
>TRBV29-1|TRBJ2-7
CSVVRGGYEQYF
>TRBV5-1|TRBJ2-7
CASSLADGYEQYF
>TRBV7-6|TRBJ2-1
CASRRNSGTSGGRGNEQFF
>TRBV27|TRBJ2-7
CASSPRRTYEQYF
>TRBV14|TRBJ2-7
CASSQGDYAGGYEQYF
>TRBV28|TRBJ1-1
CASSLFAGTGGIEAFF
>TRBV28|TRBJ1-4
CASSLWAGGNEKLFF
>TRBV5-1|TRBJ2-1
CASSLTGVSSYNEQFF
>TRBV27|TRBJ2-3
CASSFAPIGTDTQYF
>TRBV7-6|TRBJ2-5
CASSSLSGGAQETQYF
>TRBV11-2|TRBJ1-6
CASSLVRGAHQPLHF
>TRBV7-9|TRBJ2-5
CASSLGGTETQYF
>TRBV6-1|TRBJ2-5
CASSEGDRLGQETQYF
>TRBV4-1|TRBJ1-5
CASSQTGTANQPQHF
>TRBV28|TRBJ1-5
CASSLGTHQPQHF
>TRBV28|TRBJ2-1
CASSLTTALAYNEQFF
>TRBV11-2|TRBJ2-1
CASSSLAGAAVYNEQFF
>TRBV9|TRBJ2-7
CASSVEQRAGSGYEQYF